A single sample is the source of the 18 T cell receptor beta chains below, sequenced in a study of blood T cell repertoires in COVID-19. Here immunoSEQ multiplex PCR was the method, and the copy in TCRdb shows in-frame clones only, minus some. The table lists around 220,000 clones, approximately 79% of them singletons. The specimen sequenced was peripheral blood. The receptors were sampled from a human donor in a cohort sampled during active COVID-19.

The gene calls are TRBV6-1 and TRBJ2-3; TRBD1 might be the D (5 bases). This CDR3 region has 14 residues. From germline, CDR1 is MNHNS and CDR2 SASEGT. Trimming removed 3 bases at V and 4 bases at J, with 11 bases between. CDR3 protein: CASSDGRVADTQYF. CDR3 DNA sequence: TGTGCCAGCAGTGACGGCAGGGTGGCAGATACGCAGTATTTT.

The chain carries TRBV11-2 and TRBJ2-1; 9 bases map to TRBD2. This CDR3 region has 15 residues. Germline V lookup: CDR1 SGHAT, CDR2 FQNNGV. V shed 5 bases and J 5 bases; nucleotides not matched to a gene: 7. The CDR3 DNA reads TGTGCCAGCAGCGTCGTAGCGGGGGCCAACAATGAGCAGTTCTTC. Translation gives CASSVVAGANNEQFF.

This rearrangement joins TRBV5-4 to TRBJ2-5; 9 bases agree with TRBD2. After removal of 4 bases from V and 5 bases from J, the junction contained 9 bases not matched to a gene. The germline CDR1 and CDR2 sequences are SGHNT and YYREEE (reference sequence). This CDR3 has 15 residues. The CDR3 protein is CASSRLAEEGETQYF. CDR3 nucleotide sequence: TGTGCCAGCAGCCGACTAGCGGAGGAGGGTGAGACCCAGTACTTC. Looking up the rest from reference TRBV5-4 and TRBJ2-5 gives the full variable domain: ETGVTQSPTHLIKTRGQQVTLRCSSQSGHNTVSWYQQALGQGPQFIFQYYREEENGRGNFPPRFSGLQFPNYSSELNVNALELDDSALYLCASSRLAEEGETQYFGPGTRLLVL.

This sequence joins TRBV5-8 and TRBJ2-3; TRBD1 agrees at 11 bases. The junction had 8 bases not matched to a gene; V was cut back by 3 bases and J by 2 bases. Germline loops: CDR1 SGHTS, CDR2 YDEGEE. The CDR3 is made up of 17 amino acids. As DNA, the CDR3 is TGTGCCAGCAGCTCCTGGACAGGGGGCCTCAACACAGATACGCAGTATTTT. This sequence encodes CASSSWTGGLNTDTQYF.

The chain is built from TRBV5-5 and TRBJ2-1; 13 bases are shared with TRBD2. The V and J ends lost 4 bases and 4 bases, in that order; junction bases with no gene match: 2. CDR3 length equals 15 residues. Germline CDR1 is SGHKS and CDR2 is YYEKEE (reference sequence). CDR3: CASSTSGREYNEQFF. In DNA form, the CDR3 reads TGTGCCAGCAGCACTAGCGGGAGGGAATACAATGAGCAGTTCTTC.

The CDR3 nucleotides are TGCGCCAGCAGCCCAAACCGACTAGCGGGAGGGGATGAGCAGTTCTTC. It yields the protein CASSPNRLAGGDEQFF. This sequence joins TRBV5-1 and TRBJ2-1; TRBD2 matches at 14 bases. Per germline, CDR1 SGHRS and CDR2 YFSETQ. J lost 8 bases, V lost 4 bases, and 8 bases had no gene match. The CDR3 consists of 16 residues.

J is TRBJ2-7 and V is TRBV7-2; TRBD2 matches at 13 bases. The trim removed 5 bases at V and 7 bases at J, leaving 14 bases unmatched. Looked up from germline, CDR1 is SGHTA and CDR2 is FQGNSA. The CDR3 extends over 17 amino acids. The CDR3 DNA sequence: TGTGCCAGCAGCCTTAACCTACTAGCGGGAGGGCCAGGGGAGCAGTACTTC. Protein product: CASSLNLLAGGPGEQYF.

The rearrangement uses TRBV5-1 and TRBJ1-2, with D possibly being TRBD1 (5 bases). Germline CDR1 SGHRS, CDR2 YFSETQ. Trimming removed 2 bases from V and 2 bases from J, with 10 bases in between. The CDR3 is 14 amino acids. CDR3 region: CASSFSRANYGYTF. CDR3 nucleotide sequence: TGCGCCAGCAGCTTCTCCAGGGCCAACTATGGCTACACCTTC.

As DNA, the CDR3 is TGTGCCAGCAGTCTACCGGGACAATATAATTCACCCCTCCACTTT. Translating gives CASSLPGQYNSPLHF. The V call is TRBV28, the J call TRBJ1-6; tentatively, D is TRBD1 (6 bases). Germline-derived CDR1 and CDR2 are MDHEN and SYDVKM. The CDR3 length is 15 residues. V shed 5 bases and J shed 4 bases, with 12 bases lying between them.

This clone was seen just once. The chain employs TRBV4-1 and TRBJ2-7, with D possibly being TRBD1 (6 bases). Germline V CDR1 and CDR2: MGHRA, YSYEKL. There are 17 residues in the CDR3. The ends were cut back, 0 bases at V and 4 bases at J, with 19 bases in the middle. The CDR3 is CASSQDEKGDVTYEQYF. In DNA form, the CDR3 reads TGCGCCAGCAGCCAAGATGAGAAGGGGGACGTAACTTACGAGCAGTACTTC.

The gene calls are TRBV2 and TRBJ2-1; a possible D gene is TRBD2 (6 bases). V lost 3 bases to trimming and J lost 3 bases, with 12 bases between them. Germline CDR1 and CDR2: SNHLY and FYNNEI. This CDR3 region has 15 residues. CDR3 DNA sequence: TGTGCCAGCAGTGAGGCGGGAACCGTCTACAATGAGCAGTTCTTC. Residues: CASSEAGTVYNEQFF.

The genes are TRBV6-5 and TRBJ1-2, with a possible D match to TRBD1 (6 bases). CDR1 and CDR2 (germline): MNHEY, SVGAGI. The CDR3 consists of 13 residues. Trimming left V 6 bases short and J 3 bases short, with 11 bases between. The DNA for the CDR3 is TGTGCCAGCAGACAGGGTTTTGACTATGGCTACACCTTC. This codes for CASRQGFDYGYTF.

The table lists this clone with a count of one. One junction end does not reproduce the germline sequence, and a read error may be involved. The chain links TRBV3-1 (or the pseudogene TRBV3-2) to TRBJ2-5; D is possibly TRBD1 (6 bases). Germline-derived CDR1 and CDR2 are LGHDT and YNNKEL (reference sequence). The CDR3 covers 12 residues. This chain's CDR3 is CASSQDRGPRDF. In nucleotides, the CDR3 is TGTGCCAGCAGCCAAGACAGGGGACCGCGGGACTTC.

V usage is TRBV28 and J usage is TRBJ2-7, with TRBD1 matching over 10 bases. Germline CDR1 MDHEN, CDR2 SYDVKM. This CDR3 spans 14 amino acids. Unmatched junction bases numbered 0, after V lost 2 bases and J lost 2 bases. The CDR3 coding sequence is TGTGCCAGCAGTTTAGGGACAGGGGCCTACGAGCAGTACTTC. It specifies CASSLGTGAYEQYF.

On this clone itself: At the DNA level, this CDR3 is encoded by other sequences in the same sample as well. The V call is TRBV10-3, the J call TRBJ2-7; TRBD2 is a possible D gene (5 bases). V was clipped by 0 bases and J by 2 bases, with 8 bases between them. This CDR3 is built from 14 residues. From germline, CDR1 is ENHRY and CDR2 SYGVKD. The CDR3 DNA reads as TGTGCCATCAGTGAGTCGAGCGGCACCTACGAGCAGTACTTC. Translation gives CAISESSGTYEQYF.

DNA for the CDR3: TGTGCCCAGGCGGGGTGGGCGGCCAAACTAGCCAAAAACATTCAGTACTTC. Encoded protein: CAQAGWAAKLAKNIQYF. The V and J genes are TRBV11-3 and TRBJ2-4; possibly TRBD2 for D (6 bases). The germline CDR1 and CDR2 sequences are SGHNT and YENEEA. This CDR3 has 17 amino acids. V was shortened by 11 bases and J by 0 bases, with 23 bases between the two germline ends.

Points on this clone: At the DNA level, this CDR3 is encoded by other sequences in the same sample as well. The rearrangement uses TRBV7-9 and TRBJ2-7; TRBD2 matches 9 bases. The CDR3 has 15 amino acids. Germline lookup yields CDR1 SEHNR and CDR2 FQNEAQ (reference sequence). V shed 1 base, J shed 2 bases, and the junction held 3 bases outside the gene matches. CDR3 sequence: CASSLGLAVAYEQYF. DNA for the CDR3: TGTGCCAGCAGCTTAGGACTAGCGGTAGCCTACGAGCAGTACTTC.

The sample holds one count of this clone. V usage is TRBV6-5 and J usage is TRBJ1-1, with D perhaps TRBD1 (6 bases). The CDR3 has 15 amino acids. Trimming took off 3 bases at V and 1 base at J, with 12 bases between the two ends. Germline V gene lookup returns CDR1 MNHEY and CDR2 SVGAGI. The CDR3 reads CASSYRVTGNTEAFF. CDR3 coding DNA: TGTGCCAGCAGTTATAGGGTGACAGGGAACACTGAAGCTTTCTTT.